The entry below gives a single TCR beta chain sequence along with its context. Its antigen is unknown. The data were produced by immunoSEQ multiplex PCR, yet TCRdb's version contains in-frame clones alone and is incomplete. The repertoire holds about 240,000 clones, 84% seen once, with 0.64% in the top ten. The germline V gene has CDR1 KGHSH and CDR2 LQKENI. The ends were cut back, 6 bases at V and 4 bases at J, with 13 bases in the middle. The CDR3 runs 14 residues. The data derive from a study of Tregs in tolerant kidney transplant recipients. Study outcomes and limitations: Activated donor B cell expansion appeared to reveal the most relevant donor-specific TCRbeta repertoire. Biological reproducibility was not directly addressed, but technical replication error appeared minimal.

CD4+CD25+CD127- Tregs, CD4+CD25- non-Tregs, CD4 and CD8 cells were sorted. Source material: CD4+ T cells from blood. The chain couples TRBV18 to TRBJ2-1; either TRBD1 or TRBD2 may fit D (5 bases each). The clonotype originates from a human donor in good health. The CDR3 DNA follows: TGTGCCAGCTCCCCGGGACGGCTTTACAATGAGCAGTTCTTC. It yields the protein CASSPGRLYNEQFF.